This TCR beta chain derives from a study of shared clonotypes between healthy human individuals. It was at deep level that the assay was run. The data were produced by immunoSEQ multiplex PCR, yet TCRdb's version contains in-frame clones alone and is incomplete. The sample holds 950,000 to 1,300,000 clones, approximately 76% seen once. Looked up from germline, CDR1 is MNHEY and CDR2 is SVGAGI. V was trimmed by 5 bases and J by 0 bases, leaving 7 bases between them. This CDR3 is built from 13 residues. Whole-study results and caveats: With a few donors compared, about 5.2% of naive CD4 clonotypes were shared.

Turning to this clone: What it binds is not known. Different DNA sequences within this sample yield the same CDR3.

This receptor was obtained from a man between 18 and 35 years old in good health. The chain employs TRBV6-5 and TRBJ1-1; D perhaps matches TRBD1 (6 bases). Sequencing was carried out using memory CD4+ T cells sorted from blood. Indicated subset: CD45RA-negative fraction. CDR3 loop: CASSTGLNTEAFF. The CDR3 DNA is TGTGCCAGCAGTACAGGGTTGAACACTGAAGCTTTCTTT.